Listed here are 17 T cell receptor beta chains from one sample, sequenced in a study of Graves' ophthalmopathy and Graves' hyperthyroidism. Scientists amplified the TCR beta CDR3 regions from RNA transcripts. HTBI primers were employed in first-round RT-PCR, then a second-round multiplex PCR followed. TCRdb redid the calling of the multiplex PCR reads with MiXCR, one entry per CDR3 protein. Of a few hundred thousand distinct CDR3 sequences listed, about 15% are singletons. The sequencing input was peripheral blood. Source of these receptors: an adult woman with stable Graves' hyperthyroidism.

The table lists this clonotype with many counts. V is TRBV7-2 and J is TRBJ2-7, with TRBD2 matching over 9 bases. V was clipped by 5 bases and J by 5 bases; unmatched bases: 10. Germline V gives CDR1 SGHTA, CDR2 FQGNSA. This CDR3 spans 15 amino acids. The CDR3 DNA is TGTGCCAGCAGCCCCCCCGGACTAGCGTGGGACGAGCAGTACTTC. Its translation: CASSPPGLAWDEQYF.

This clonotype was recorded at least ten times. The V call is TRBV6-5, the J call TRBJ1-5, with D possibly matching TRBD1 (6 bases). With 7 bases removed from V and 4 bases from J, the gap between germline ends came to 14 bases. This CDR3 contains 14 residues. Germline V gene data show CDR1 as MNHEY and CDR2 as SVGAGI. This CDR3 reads CASTGRGLNQPQHF. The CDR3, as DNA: TGTGCCAGCACAGGCAGGGGCCTTAATCAGCCCCAGCATTTT.

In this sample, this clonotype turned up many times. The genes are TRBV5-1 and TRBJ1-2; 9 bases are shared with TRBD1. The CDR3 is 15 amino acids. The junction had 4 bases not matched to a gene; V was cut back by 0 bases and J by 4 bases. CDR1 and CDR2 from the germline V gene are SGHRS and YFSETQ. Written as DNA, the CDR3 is TGCGCCAGCAGCTTGGGGACAGGGGCCCCCTATGGCTACACCTTC. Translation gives CASSLGTGAPYGYTF.

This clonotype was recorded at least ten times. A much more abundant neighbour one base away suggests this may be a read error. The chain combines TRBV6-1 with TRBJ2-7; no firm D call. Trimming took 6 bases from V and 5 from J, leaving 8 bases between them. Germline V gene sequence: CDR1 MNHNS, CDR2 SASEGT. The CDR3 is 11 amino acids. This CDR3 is CASRGRHEQYF. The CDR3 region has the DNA TGTGCCAGCAGGGGTCGCCACGAGCAGTACTTC.

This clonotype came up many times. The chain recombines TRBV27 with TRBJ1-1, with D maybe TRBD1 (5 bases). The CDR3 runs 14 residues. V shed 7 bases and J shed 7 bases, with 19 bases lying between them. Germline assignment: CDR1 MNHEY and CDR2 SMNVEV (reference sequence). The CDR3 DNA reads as TGTGCCAGCATCAAGGGGAGGGAATTGGGTGAAGCTTTCTTT. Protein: CASIKGRELGEAFF.

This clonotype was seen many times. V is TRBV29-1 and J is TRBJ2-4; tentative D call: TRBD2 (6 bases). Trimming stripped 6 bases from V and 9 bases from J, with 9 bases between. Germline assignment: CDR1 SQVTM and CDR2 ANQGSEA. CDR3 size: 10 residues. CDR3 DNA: TGCAGCGTAACGGAGGGCATTCAGTACTTC. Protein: CSVTEGIQYF.

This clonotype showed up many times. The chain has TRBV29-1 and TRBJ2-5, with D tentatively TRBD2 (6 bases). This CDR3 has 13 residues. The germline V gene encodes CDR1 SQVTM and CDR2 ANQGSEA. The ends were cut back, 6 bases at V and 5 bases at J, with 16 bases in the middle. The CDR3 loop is CSVEPGVWETQYF. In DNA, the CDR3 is TGCAGCGTCGAGCCGGGAGTATGGGAGACCCAGTACTTC.

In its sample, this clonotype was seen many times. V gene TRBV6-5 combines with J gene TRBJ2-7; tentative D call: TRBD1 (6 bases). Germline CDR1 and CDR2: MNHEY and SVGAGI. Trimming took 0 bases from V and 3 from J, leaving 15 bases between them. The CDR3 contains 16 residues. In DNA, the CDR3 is TGTGCCAGCAGTTACTCGCCTTTTATACAGGGCTACGAGCAGTACTTC. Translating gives CASSYSPFIQGYEQYF.

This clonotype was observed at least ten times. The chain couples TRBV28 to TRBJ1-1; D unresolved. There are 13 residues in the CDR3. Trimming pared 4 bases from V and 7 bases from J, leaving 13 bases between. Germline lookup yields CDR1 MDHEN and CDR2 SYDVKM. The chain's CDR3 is CASSSNPWIEAFF. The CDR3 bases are TGTGCCAGCAGTTCAAACCCCTGGATTGAAGCTTTCTTT.

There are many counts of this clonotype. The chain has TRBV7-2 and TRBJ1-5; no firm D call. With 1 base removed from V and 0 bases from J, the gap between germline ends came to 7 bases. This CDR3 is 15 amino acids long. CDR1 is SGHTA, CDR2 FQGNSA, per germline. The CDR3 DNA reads TGTGCCAGCAGCTTAGTTTCCTATAGCAATCAGCCCCAGCATTTT. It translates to CASSLVSYSNQPQHF. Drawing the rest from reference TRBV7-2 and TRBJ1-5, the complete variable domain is GAGVSQSPSNKVTEKGKDVELRCDPISGHTALYWYRQSLGQGLEFLIYFQGNSAPDKSGLPSDRFSAERTGGSVSTLTIQRTQQEDSAVYLCASSLVSYSNQPQHFGDGTRLSIL.

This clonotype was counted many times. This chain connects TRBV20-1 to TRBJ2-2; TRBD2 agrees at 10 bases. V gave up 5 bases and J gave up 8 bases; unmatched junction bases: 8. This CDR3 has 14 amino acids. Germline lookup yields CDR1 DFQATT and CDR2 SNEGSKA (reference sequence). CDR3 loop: CSAPGLAFSGELFF. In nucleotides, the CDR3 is TGCAGTGCTCCGGGACTAGCGTTTTCAGGGGAGCTGTTTTTT.

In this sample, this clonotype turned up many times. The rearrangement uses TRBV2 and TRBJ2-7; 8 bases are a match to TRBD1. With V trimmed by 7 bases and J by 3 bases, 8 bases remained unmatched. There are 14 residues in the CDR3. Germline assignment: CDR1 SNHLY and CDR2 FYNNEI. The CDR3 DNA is TGTGCCAGCATGCGACAGGGGAAGGTCTACGAGCAGTACTTC. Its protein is CASMRQGKVYEQYF.

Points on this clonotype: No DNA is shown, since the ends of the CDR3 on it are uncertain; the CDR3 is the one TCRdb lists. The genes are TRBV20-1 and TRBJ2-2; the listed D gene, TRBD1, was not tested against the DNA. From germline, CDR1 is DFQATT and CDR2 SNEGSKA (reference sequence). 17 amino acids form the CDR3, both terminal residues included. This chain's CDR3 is CSATGGFGQGTTGELCF.

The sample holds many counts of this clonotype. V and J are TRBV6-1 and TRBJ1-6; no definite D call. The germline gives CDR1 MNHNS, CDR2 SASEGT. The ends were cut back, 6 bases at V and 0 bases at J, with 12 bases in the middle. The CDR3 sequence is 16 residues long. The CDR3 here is CASRPLLSSYNSPLHF. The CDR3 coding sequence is TGTGCCAGCAGACCCCTTTTGAGCTCCTATAATTCACCCCTCCACTTT.

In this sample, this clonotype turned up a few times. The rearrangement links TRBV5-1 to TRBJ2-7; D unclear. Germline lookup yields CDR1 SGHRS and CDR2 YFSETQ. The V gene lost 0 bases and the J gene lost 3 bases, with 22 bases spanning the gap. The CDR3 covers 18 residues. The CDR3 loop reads CASSLATSGRHQVYEQYF. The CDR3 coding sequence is TGCGCCAGCAGCTTGGCGACCTCCGGGCGTCACCAGGTCTACGAGCAGTACTTC. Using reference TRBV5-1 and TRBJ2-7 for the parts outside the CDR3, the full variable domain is KAGVTQTPRYLIKTRGQQVTLSCSPISGHRSVSWYQQTPGQGLQFLFEYFSETQRNKGNFPGRFSGRQFSNSRSEMNVSTLELGDSALYLCASSLATSGRHQVYEQYFGPGTRLTVT.

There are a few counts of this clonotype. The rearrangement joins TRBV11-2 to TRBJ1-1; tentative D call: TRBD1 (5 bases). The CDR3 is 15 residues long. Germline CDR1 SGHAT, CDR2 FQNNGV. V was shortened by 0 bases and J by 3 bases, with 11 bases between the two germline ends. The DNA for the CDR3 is TGTGCCAGCAGCTTAGAAGGGACCCCGGACACTGAAGCTTTCTTT. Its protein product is CASSLEGTPDTEAFF.

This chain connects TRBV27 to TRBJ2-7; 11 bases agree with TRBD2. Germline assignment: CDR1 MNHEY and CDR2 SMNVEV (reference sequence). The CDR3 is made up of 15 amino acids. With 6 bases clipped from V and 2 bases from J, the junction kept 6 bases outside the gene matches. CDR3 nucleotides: TGTGCCAGCAGCCCGGGACTAGCGGCAACCTACGAGCAGTACTTC. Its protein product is CASSPGLAATYEQYF.